Shown below are 32 T cell receptor beta chains from a single sample sequenced in a study of T cells in Graves' hyperthyroidism and ophthalmopathy. RNA transcripts gave rise to amplified TCR beta CDR3 regions. The TCR CDR3 was amplified in a first-round RT-PCR using the HTBI primer set. TCRdb re-called the multiplex PCR reads with MiXCR, one entry per CDR3 protein. The table records around 600,000 distinct CDR3 sequences, roughly 15% of them present only once. Sequencing was done on a sample of blood. The receptors were sampled from a woman aged 45 to 65 with Graves' ophthalmopathy.

This clonotype was observed a few times. V usage is TRBV6-1 and J usage is TRBJ1-3; D is unresolved. This CDR3 spans 14 amino acids. V shed 5 bases and J shed 6 bases, with 14 bases lying between them. Looked up from germline, CDR1 is MNHNS and CDR2 is SASEGT. CDR3: CASSPIPGENTIYF. The CDR3 coding sequence is TGTGCCAGCAGTCCGATCCCGGGCGAAAACACCATATATTTT.

This clonotype has more than one count but fewer than ten. V is TRBV9 and J is TRBJ1-2; D is possibly TRBD1 (5 bases). The CDR3 is made up of 16 amino acids. Trimming stripped 0 bases from V and 3 bases from J, with 15 bases between. Germline CDR1 reads SGDLS; CDR2 reads YYNGEE. CDR3 region: CASSVGGEDRHYGYTF. The CDR3 bases are TGTGCCAGCAGCGTAGGAGGGGAGGATAGGCACTATGGCTACACCTTC.

This clonotype was recorded at least ten times. The CDR3 DNA sequence: TGTGCCAGCAGCGTTCTTCCCGGCTCCAACTATGGCTACACCTTC. Translation: CASSVLPGSNYGYTF. The rearrangement joins TRBV9 to TRBJ1-2, with D hard to call. Germline CDR1 reads SGDLS; CDR2 reads YYNGEE. CDR3 length equals 15 residues. V gave up 2 bases and J gave up 2 bases, with 13 bases separating them.

To note about this clonotype: A much larger clonotype is one base distant, so this may be a read error. The chain carries TRBV7-9 and TRBJ2-1, with TRBD2 as a possible D gene (5 bases). The CDR3 runs to 14 residues. Trimming pared 7 bases from V and 8 bases from J, leaving 18 bases between. Germline V gene data show CDR1 as SEHNR and CDR2 as FQNEAQ (reference sequence). The CDR3 loop reads CASIRLSSPDEQFF. The CDR3 nucleotides are TGTGCCAGCATCCGACTATCCTCCCCCGATGAGCAGTTCTTC.

This clonotype occurred a few times. The chain has TRBV7-9 and TRBJ2-1; D may be TRBD2 (6 bases). V was clipped by 5 bases and J by 8 bases, with 10 bases between them. The CDR3 contains 12 residues. Germline-derived CDR1 and CDR2 are SEHNR and FQNEAQ (reference sequence). The CDR3 spells CASSRDFHEQFF. As DNA, the CDR3 is TGTGCCAGCAGCCGGGACTTCCATGAGCAGTTCTTC.

This clonotype was seen many times. V usage is TRBV2 and J usage is TRBJ2-2; 13 bases are shared with TRBD2. Losses at the gene ends were 8 bases for V and 0 bases for J; bases not matched to a gene: 6. The CDR3 totals 17 residues. Looked up from germline, CDR1 is SNHLY and CDR2 is FYNNEI. The CDR3 region is CASCRLAGGANTGELFF. Here the CDR3 DNA reads TGTGCCAGCTGCCGACTAGCGGGAGGTGCGAACACCGGGGAGCTGTTTTTT.

The sample holds many counts of this clonotype. The CDR3 reads CASSPGRSPLHF. As DNA, the CDR3 is TGTGCCAGCAGTCCGGGACGTTCACCCCTCCACTTT. V gene TRBV12-3 or TRBV12-4 combines with J gene TRBJ1-6; a possible D gene is TRBD1 (5 bases). Trimming took off 5 bases at V and 9 bases at J, with 8 bases between the two ends. This CDR3 comprises 12 residues.

This clonotype was detected only a few times. The chain carries TRBV6-1 and TRBJ2-7; 7 bases are a match to TRBD1. Trimming cost V 6 bases and J 0 bases; bases outside gene matches: 5. CDR3 length: 14 amino acids. Looked up from germline, CDR1 is MNHNS and CDR2 is SASEGT. CDR3 amino acids: CASRKDRTSYEQYF. In nucleotides, the CDR3 is TGTGCCAGCAGGAAGGACAGGACCTCCTACGAGCAGTACTTC.

This clonotype appeared many times. The chain joins TRBV24-1 to TRBJ2-1, with TRBD2 matching over 10 bases. The CDR3 spans 17 residues. Germline lookup yields CDR1 KGHDR and CDR2 SFDVKD. The junction had 6 bases not matched to a gene; V was cut back by 5 bases and J by 0 bases. CDR3 sequence (DNA): TGTGCCACCAGTGCCCGGACTAGCGGTCGCTCCTACAATGAGCAGTTCTTC. It encodes CATSARTSGRSYNEQFF.

Many counts were recorded for this clonotype. The chain uses TRBV5-1 and TRBJ2-7; D may match TRBD1 or TRBD2 (5 bases each). Germline values: CDR1 SGHRS, CDR2 YFSETQ. V lost 3 bases and J 3 bases, leaving 13 bases between the germline ends. The length of the CDR3 is 14 residues. CDR3 amino acids: CASSSGRAVYEQYF. DNA of the CDR3: TGCGCCAGCAGCTCGGGACGGGCAGTCTACGAGCAGTACTTC.

This chain uses TRBV19 with TRBJ2-1; 8 bases are a match to TRBD2. Germline V gene data show CDR1 as LNHDA and CDR2 as SQIVND (reference sequence). The CDR3 totals 16 residues. Trimming at V came to 1 base and at J to 2 bases, leaving 4 bases not matched to a gene. The CDR3 nucleotides are TGTGCCAGTAGTATAGCTGCGGGAGGAACCTACAATGAGCAGTTCTTC. The encoded protein is CASSIAAGGTYNEQFF.

The V gene is TRBV5-6, the J gene TRBJ2-2; 9 nucleotides line up with TRBD2. From germline, CDR1 is SGHDT and CDR2 YYEEEE. Trimming at V came to 1 base and at J to 3 bases, leaving 4 bases not matched to a gene. This CDR3 comprises 16 residues. CDR3 nucleotides: TGTGCCAGCAGCTTGCTAGCGGGGCTTTACACCGGGGAGCTGTTTTTT. It specifies CASSLLAGLYTGELFF. The variable domain in full, completed from reference TRBV5-6 and TRBJ2-2, reads DAGVTQSPTHLIKTRGQQVTLRCSPKSGHDTVSWYQQALGQGPQFIFQYYEEEERQRGNFPDRFSGHQFPNYSSELNVNALLLGDSALYLCASSLLAGLYTGELFFGEGSRLTVL.

This clonotype has more than one count but fewer than ten. The chain recombines TRBV6-2 or TRBV6-3 with TRBJ2-7; 7 nucleotides align to TRBD1. With 6 bases clipped from V and 1 base from J, the junction kept 9 bases outside the gene matches. This CDR3 has 15 amino acids. In germline, CDR1 is MNHEY, CDR2 SVGEGT. The DNA for the CDR3 is TGTGCCAGCAGACTACGACAGGGAACGTCCTACGAGCAGTACTTC. It is translated as CASRLRQGTSYEQYF.

About this clonotype itself: The junction departs from the called germline gene at one end, perhaps through a read error. The V call is TRBV28, the J call TRBJ2-1; 12 nucleotides match TRBD2. The germline V gene has CDR1 MDHEN and CDR2 SYDVKM. This CDR3 is built from 15 residues. The CDR3: CASSTGLAGYNEQLF. CDR3 coding DNA: TGTGCCAGCAGTACGGGACTAGCGGGTTACAATGAGCAGCTCTTC. Together with reference TRBV28 and TRBJ2-1, the CDR3 gives the full variable domain: DVKVTQSSRYLVKRTGEKVFLECVQDMDHENMFWYRQDPGLGLRLIYFSYDVKMKEKGDIPEGYSVSREKKERFSLILESASTNQTSMYLCASSTGLAGYNEQLFGPGTRLTVL.

This clonotype was picked up many times. The chain uses TRBV11-1 and TRBJ2-7; TRBD2 is a possible D gene (6 bases). CDR3 size: 14 residues. CDR1 is SGHAT, CDR2 FQDESV, per germline (reference sequence). With 1 base removed from V and 3 bases from J, the gap between germline ends came to 10 bases. The CDR3 region is CASSLGTKSYEQYF. The CDR3 DNA reads as TGTGCCAGCAGCTTAGGGACTAAGAGCTACGAGCAGTACTTC.

This clonotype was observed many times. The CDR3 sequence: CASSYFPDGLRPQHF. CDR3 bases: TGTGCCAGCAGCTATTTCCCGGACGGCCTAAGGCCCCAGCATTTT. V gene TRBV7-2 combines with J gene TRBJ1-5; no reliable D call. CDR1 is SGHTA, CDR2 FQGNSA, per germline. The V end was cut by 4 bases, the J end by 9 bases, with 19 bases between. This CDR3 spans 15 amino acids.

This clonotype was observed many times. The chain employs TRBV7-2 and TRBJ2-1; 16 nucleotides align to TRBD2. J gave up 12 bases and V 5 bases, and 10 bases lay outside the gene matches. Germline V gene data show CDR1 as SGHTA and CDR2 as FQGNSA. There are 16 residues in the CDR3. The CDR3 region has the DNA TGTGCCAGCAGCCCACCCGGGACTAGCGGGAGGGCCCCGCAGTTCTTC. As protein: CASSPPGTSGRAPQFF.

V is TRBV10-3 and J is TRBJ2-7; D may match TRBD1 or TRBD2 (6 bases each). Trimming took off 3 bases at V and 2 bases at J, with 20 bases between the two ends. This CDR3 has 17 residues. Germline CDR1 and CDR2: ENHRY and SYGVKD. The CDR3 spells CAISEGDPGAATYEQYF. In DNA form, the CDR3 reads TGTGCCATCAGTGAAGGGGACCCGGGGGCCGCTACCTACGAGCAGTACTTC.

The sample holds a few counts of this clonotype. The DNA of the CDR3 is TGCAGCGTTCCCGGGACTAGCGGACCTTACAATGAGCAGTTCTTC. Encoded protein: CSVPGTSGPYNEQFF. J is TRBJ2-1 and V is TRBV29-1, with 11 bases identical to TRBD2. V lost 5 bases, J lost 4 bases, and 7 bases stayed unmatched. The CDR3 is made up of 15 amino acids. The germline V gene has CDR1 SQVTM and CDR2 ANQGSEA.

This chain joins TRBV30 and TRBJ2-1; no firm D call. Trimming cost V 6 bases and J 7 bases, with 16 bases left between them. CDR1 is GTSNPN, CDR2 SVGIG, per germline (reference sequence). The CDR3 runs to 13 residues. For the CDR3, the DNA is TGTGCCTGTAGCCGTGAGGTGGGAAATGAGCAGTTCTTC. The encoded protein is CACSREVGNEQFF.

A few counts support this clonotype. The V call is TRBV30, the J call TRBJ2-1; possible D gene TRBD2, 6 bases. The V end lost 2 bases, the J end lost 7 bases, and 18 bases lay between the germline ends. The CDR3 runs to 15 residues. In germline, CDR1 is GTSNPN, CDR2 SVGIG (reference sequence). The CDR3 nucleotides read TGTGCCTGGAGTCGAGCCGGGACTGCCGCGAATGAGCAGTTCTTC. This codes for CAWSRAGTAANEQFF.

In this sample, this clonotype turned up many times. This chain joins TRBV2 and TRBJ1-6; 10 nucleotides agree with TRBD1. Germline lookup yields CDR1 SNHLY and CDR2 FYNNEI. The V gene end was trimmed by 2 bases and the J gene end by 14 bases; junction bases not matched to a gene: 9. There are 15 residues in the CDR3. CDR3 sequence reads: CASSEWAGQGLSLHF. The CDR3 DNA is TGTGCCAGCAGTGAATGGGCGGGACAGGGGTTGTCCCTCCACTTT.

At least ten counts were recorded for this clonotype. In DNA, the CDR3 is TGTGCCAGCAGCACTCAGCTAGCAGCTAGCACAGATACGCAGTATTTT. Translation gives CASSTQLAASTDTQYF. The chain has TRBV7-9 and TRBJ2-3, with a possible D match to TRBD2 (5 bases). The CDR3 covers 16 residues. The V gene's germline CDR1 is SEHNR and CDR2 FQNEAQ (reference sequence). Trimming shortened V by 5 bases and J by 0 bases, and 15 bases separated the two germline ends.

This clonotype showed up many times. This chain links TRBV6-1 with TRBJ2-7, with D possibly TRBD2 on 6 matching bases. The CDR3 runs to 15 residues. In germline, CDR1 is MNHNS, CDR2 SASEGT. The V and J ends lost 6 bases and 0 bases respectively, with 15 bases between them. CDR3 sequence: CASRFRLADSYEQYF. CDR3 nucleotides: TGTGCCAGCAGGTTTAGGTTAGCGGACTCCTACGAGCAGTACTTC.

This clonotype has more than one count but fewer than ten. CDR3 sequence: CSGGLAGAIEQFF. The CDR3 region has the DNA TGCAGCGGCGGACTAGCGGGAGCTATTGAGCAGTTCTTC. The genes are TRBV29-1 and TRBJ2-1, with 13 bases identical to TRBD2. The CDR3 has 13 amino acids. V trimming: 7 bases; J trimming: 9 bases; junction bases outside the gene matches: 6. Per germline, CDR1 SQVTM and CDR2 ANQGSEA.

The V and J genes are TRBV5-1 and TRBJ2-5, with D possibly being TRBD1 (5 bases). Germline V gene data show CDR1 as SGHRS and CDR2 as YFSETQ. This CDR3 region has 16 residues. Trimming shortened V by 4 bases and J by 2 bases, and 18 bases separated the two germline ends. CDR3 residues: CASSRTITDKQETQYF. The CDR3 nucleotides read TGCGCCAGCAGCAGAACGATAACGGACAAGCAAGAGACCCAGTACTTC.

At least ten counts were recorded for this clonotype. The gene calls are TRBV28 and TRBJ1-2, with 7 bases identical to TRBD1. In germline, CDR1 is MDHEN, CDR2 SYDVKM. The CDR3 has 14 residues. V shed 4 bases and J 5 bases; nucleotides not matched to a gene: 7. CDR3 protein: CASSSHRGRYGYTF. The CDR3 nucleotides are TGTGCCAGCAGTTCCCACAGGGGCCGGTATGGCTACACCTTC.

This clonotype was detected ten times or more. V usage is TRBV28 and J usage is TRBJ2-5, with TRBD1 matching over 11 bases. After removal of 4 bases from V and 6 bases from J, the junction contained 19 bases not matched to a gene. The CDR3 has 19 amino acids. The germline V gene encodes CDR1 MDHEN and CDR2 SYDVKM. The CDR3 sequence is CASSSFTADRGRFRQTQYF. The CDR3, as DNA: TGTGCCAGCAGTTCGTTCACCGCGGACAGGGGGCGATTCAGGCAGACCCAGTACTTC.

This clonotype was seen a handful of times. V is TRBV30 and J is TRBJ1-6; D gene unclear. The CDR3 runs to 15 residues. The germline V and J ends were trimmed by 4 bases and 4 bases, with 14 bases remaining between them. Germline V gene lookup returns CDR1 GTSNPN and CDR2 SVGIG (reference sequence). The CDR3 bases are TGTGCCTGGAAAGACGCAGAGCGTTATAATTCACCCCTCCACTTT. As protein: CAWKDAERYNSPLHF.

The sample holds many counts of this clonotype. The chain has TRBV12-5 and TRBJ2-1; 13 nucleotides match TRBD2. This CDR3 spans 18 amino acids. With 0 bases clipped from V and 7 bases from J, the junction kept 9 bases outside the gene matches. The germline gives CDR1 LGHNT, CDR2 FRNRAP. CDR3 loop: CASGLVILAGGPGNEQFF. The DNA for the CDR3 is TGTGCTAGTGGTTTGGTAATACTAGCGGGAGGGCCTGGAAATGAGCAGTTCTTC.

In its sample, this clonotype was seen many times. The genes are TRBV7-3 and TRBJ2-3, with 7 bases aligning to TRBD2. V trimming: 1 base; J trimming: 6 bases; junction bases outside the gene matches: 4. This CDR3 region has 14 residues. The germline V gene has CDR1 SGHTA and CDR2 FQGTGA. The CDR3: CASSLMGRADTQYF. CDR3 DNA: TGTGCCAGCAGCTTAATGGGGAGGGCGGATACGCAGTATTTT.

This chain connects TRBV19 to TRBJ2-1; D is perhaps TRBD2 (5 bases). This CDR3 contains 14 residues. From germline, CDR1 is LNHDA and CDR2 SQIVND (reference sequence). The V end lost 5 bases, the J end lost 4 bases, and 12 bases lay between the germline ends. The CDR3 here is CASSSDLLYNEQFF. CDR3 nucleotides: TGTGCCAGTAGTTCGGACTTGCTATACAATGAGCAGTTCTTC.